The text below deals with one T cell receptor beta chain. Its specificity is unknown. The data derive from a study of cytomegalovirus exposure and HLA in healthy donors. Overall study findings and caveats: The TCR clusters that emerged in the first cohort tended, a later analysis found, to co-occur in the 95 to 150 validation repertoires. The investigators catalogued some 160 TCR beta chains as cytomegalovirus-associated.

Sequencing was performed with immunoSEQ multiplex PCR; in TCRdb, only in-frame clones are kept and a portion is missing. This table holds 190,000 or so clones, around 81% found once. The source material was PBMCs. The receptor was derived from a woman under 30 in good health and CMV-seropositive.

The CDR3 sequence: CASSPTGGADTQYF. DNA for the CDR3: TGTGCCAGCAGCCCGACAGGGGGCGCAGATACGCAGTATTTT. The chain is built from TRBV7-2 and TRBJ2-3, with 10 bases aligning to TRBD1. The CDR3 loop spans 14 amino acids. Germline V gives CDR1 SGHTA, CDR2 FQGNSA. Unmatched junction bases numbered 3, after V lost 5 bases and J lost 4 bases.